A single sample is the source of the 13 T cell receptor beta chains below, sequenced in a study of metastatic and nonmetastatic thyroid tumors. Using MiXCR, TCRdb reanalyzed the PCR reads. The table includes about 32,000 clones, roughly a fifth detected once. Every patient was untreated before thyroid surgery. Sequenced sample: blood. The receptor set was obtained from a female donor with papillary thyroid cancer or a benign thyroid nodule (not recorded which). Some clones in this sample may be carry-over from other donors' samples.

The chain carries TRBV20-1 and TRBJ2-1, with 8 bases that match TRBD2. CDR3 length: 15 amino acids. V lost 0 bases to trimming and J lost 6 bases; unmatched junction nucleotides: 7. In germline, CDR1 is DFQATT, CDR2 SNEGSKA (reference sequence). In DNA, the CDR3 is TGCAGTGCTAGAGAAACGGGAGGGCCACTCAATGAGCAGTTCTTC. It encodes CSARETGGPLNEQFF.

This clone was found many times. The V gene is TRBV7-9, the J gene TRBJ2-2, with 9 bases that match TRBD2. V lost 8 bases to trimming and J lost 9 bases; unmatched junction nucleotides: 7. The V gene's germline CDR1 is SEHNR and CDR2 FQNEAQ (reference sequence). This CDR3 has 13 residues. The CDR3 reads CASAGGSYRELFF. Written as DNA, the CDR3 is TGTGCCAGCGCGGGGGGGAGCTACCGGGAGCTGTTTTTT. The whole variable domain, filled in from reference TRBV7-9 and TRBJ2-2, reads DTGVSQNPRHKITKRGQNVTFRCDPISEHNRLYWYRQTLGQGPEFLTYFQNEAQLEKSRLLSDRFSAERPKGSFSTLEIQRTEQGDSAMYLCASAGGSYRELFFGEGSRLTVL.

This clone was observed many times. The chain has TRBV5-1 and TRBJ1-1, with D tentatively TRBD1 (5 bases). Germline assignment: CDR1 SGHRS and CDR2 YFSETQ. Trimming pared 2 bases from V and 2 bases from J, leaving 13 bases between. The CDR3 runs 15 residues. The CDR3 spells CASSFGSGGNTEAFF. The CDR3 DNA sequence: TGCGCCAGCAGCTTTGGGAGTGGGGGAAACACTGAAGCTTTCTTT.

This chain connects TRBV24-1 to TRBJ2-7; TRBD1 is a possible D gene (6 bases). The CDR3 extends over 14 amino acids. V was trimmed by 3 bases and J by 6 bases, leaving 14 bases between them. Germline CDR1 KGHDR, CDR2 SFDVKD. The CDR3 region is CATSDATTGSEQYF. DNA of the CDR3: TGTGCCACCAGTGATGCTACTACAGGGAGCGAGCAGTACTTC.

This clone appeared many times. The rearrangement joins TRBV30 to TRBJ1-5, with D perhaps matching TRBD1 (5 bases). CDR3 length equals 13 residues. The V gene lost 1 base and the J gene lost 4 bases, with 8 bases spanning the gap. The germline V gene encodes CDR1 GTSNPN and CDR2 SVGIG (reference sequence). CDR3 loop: CAWSGQNNQPQHF. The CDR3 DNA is TGTGCCTGGAGTGGACAGAATAATCAGCCCCAGCATTTT.

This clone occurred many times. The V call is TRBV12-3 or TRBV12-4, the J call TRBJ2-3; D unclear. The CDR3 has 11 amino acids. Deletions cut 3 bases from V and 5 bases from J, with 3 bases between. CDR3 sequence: CASSFLDTQYF. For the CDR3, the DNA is TGTGCCAGCAGTTTTTTAGATACGCAGTATTTT.

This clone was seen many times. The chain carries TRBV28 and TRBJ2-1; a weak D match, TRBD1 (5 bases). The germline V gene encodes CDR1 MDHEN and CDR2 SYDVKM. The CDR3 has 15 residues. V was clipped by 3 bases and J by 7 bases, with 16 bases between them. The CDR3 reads CASSLGRIASNEQFF. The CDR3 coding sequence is TGTGCCAGCAGTTTGGGGCGGATCGCGAGTAATGAGCAGTTCTTC.

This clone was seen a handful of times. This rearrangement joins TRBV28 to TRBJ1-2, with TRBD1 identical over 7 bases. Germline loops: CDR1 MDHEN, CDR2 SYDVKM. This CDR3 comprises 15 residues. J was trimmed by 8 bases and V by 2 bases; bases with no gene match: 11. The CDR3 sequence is CASSLPGQRERGYTF. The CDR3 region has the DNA TGTGCCAGCAGTTTACCGGGACAGCGGGAAAGAGGCTACACCTTC.

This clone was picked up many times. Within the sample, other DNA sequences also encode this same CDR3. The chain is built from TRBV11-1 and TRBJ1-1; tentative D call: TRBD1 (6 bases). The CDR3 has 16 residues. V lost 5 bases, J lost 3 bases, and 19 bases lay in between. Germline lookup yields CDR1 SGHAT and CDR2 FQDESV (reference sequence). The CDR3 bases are TGTGCCAGCAGCATAGGACGGACAGTAAACTACACTGAAGCTTTCTTT. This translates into CASSIGRTVNYTEAFF. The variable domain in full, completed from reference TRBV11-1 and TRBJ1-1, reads EAEVAQSPRYKITEKSQAVAFWCDPISGHATLYWYRQILGQGPELLVQFQDESVVDDSQLPKDRFSAERLKGVDSTLKIQPAELGDSAMYLCASSIGRTVNYTEAFFGQGTRLTVV.

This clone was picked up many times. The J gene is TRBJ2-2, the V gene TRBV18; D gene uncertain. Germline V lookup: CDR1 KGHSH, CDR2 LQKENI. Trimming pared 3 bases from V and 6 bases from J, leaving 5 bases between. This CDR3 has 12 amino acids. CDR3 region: CASSPLAGELFF. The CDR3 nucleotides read TGTGCCAGCTCACCGCTGGCCGGGGAGCTGTTTTTT.

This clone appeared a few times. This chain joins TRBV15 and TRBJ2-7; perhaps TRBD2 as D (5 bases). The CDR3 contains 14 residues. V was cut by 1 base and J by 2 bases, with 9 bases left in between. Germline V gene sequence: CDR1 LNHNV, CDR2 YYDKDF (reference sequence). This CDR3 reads CATSRGGLTYEQYF. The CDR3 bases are TGTGCCACCAGCAGAGGCGGGCTGACCTACGAGCAGTACTTC.

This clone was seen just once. The CDR3 DNA is TGTGCCCACCGAACATACAATGAGCAGTTCTTC. This encodes CAHRTYNEQFF. The chain is built from TRBV30 and TRBJ2-1; D is undetermined. The CDR3 covers 11 residues. In germline, CDR1 is GTSNPN, CDR2 SVGIG (reference sequence). Trimming pared 8 bases from V and 4 bases from J, leaving 9 bases between.

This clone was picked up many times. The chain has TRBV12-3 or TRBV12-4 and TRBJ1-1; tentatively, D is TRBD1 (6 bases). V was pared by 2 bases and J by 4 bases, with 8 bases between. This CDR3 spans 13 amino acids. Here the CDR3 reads CASSLPGVTEAFF. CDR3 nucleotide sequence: TGTGCCAGCAGTTTACCAGGGGTCACTGAAGCTTTCTTT.